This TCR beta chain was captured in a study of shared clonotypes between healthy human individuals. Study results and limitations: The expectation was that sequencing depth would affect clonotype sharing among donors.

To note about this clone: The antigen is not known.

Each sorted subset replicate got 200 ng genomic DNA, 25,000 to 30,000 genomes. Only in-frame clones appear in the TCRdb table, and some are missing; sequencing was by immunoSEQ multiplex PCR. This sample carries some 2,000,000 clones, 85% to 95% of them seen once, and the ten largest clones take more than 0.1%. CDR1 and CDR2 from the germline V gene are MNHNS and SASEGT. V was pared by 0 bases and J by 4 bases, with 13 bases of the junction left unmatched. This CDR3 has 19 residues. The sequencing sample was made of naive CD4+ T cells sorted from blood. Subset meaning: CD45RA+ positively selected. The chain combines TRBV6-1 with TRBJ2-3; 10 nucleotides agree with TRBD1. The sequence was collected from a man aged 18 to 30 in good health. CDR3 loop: CASSEAVPRQGAQSDTQYF. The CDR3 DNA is TGTGCCAGCAGTGAAGCGGTACCCAGACAGGGGGCGCAATCAGATACGCAGTATTTT.